The 14 T cell receptor beta chains reported below all come from one sample, sequenced in a study of T cell responses to AZD1222 COVID-19 vaccine. Some clones are missing from TCRdb's copy, which holds only in-frame ones; the method was immunoSEQ multiplex PCR. This table holds some 130,000 clones, around nine tenths found once. This sample comprised peripheral blood, obtained on day 0 of AZD1222 vaccination. Receptor source: an adult in good health.

The chain couples TRBV27 to TRBJ1-5; TRBD1 matches 7 bases. Germline CDR1 is MNHEY and CDR2 is SMNVEV (reference sequence). Losses at the gene ends were 6 bases for V and 6 bases for J; bases not matched to a gene: 8. The CDR3 spans 14 residues. This CDR3 reads CASRDRQGGQPQHF. The CDR3, as DNA: TGTGCCAGCAGGGATCGACAGGGAGGTCAGCCCCAGCATTTT.

This clone was seen once. The chain combines TRBV6-1 with TRBJ2-4; D unclear. The germline CDR1 and CDR2 sequences are MNHNS and SASEGT. CDR3 length equals 16 residues. Deletions cut 3 bases from V and 0 bases from J, with 12 bases between. This CDR3 is CASSDDQLRAKNIQYF. CDR3 in DNA: TGTGCCAGCAGTGATGACCAGCTCCGAGCCAAAAACATTCAGTACTTC.

The chain joins TRBV7-8 to TRBJ2-7; no reliable D call. The germline V gene has CDR1 SGHVS and CDR2 FQNEAQ. The CDR3 extends over 13 amino acids. V was cut by 2 bases and J by 5 bases, with 10 bases left in between. CDR3 DNA: TGTGCCAGCAGCTTATCCGCCTGGGACGAGCAGTACTTC. This encodes CASSLSAWDEQYF.

V is TRBV28 and J is TRBJ2-2; 12 bases match TRBD2. Germline CDR1 MDHEN, CDR2 SYDVKM. V gave up 7 bases and J gave up 2 bases; unmatched junction bases: 2. This CDR3 has 15 amino acids. CDR3 sequence: CASTGLAGNTGELFF. Written as DNA, the CDR3 is TGTGCCAGCACGGGACTAGCGGGCAACACCGGGGAGCTGTTTTTT. The full variable domain, in which reference TRBV28 and TRBJ2-2 provide the parts outside the CDR3, is DVKVTQSSRYLVKRTGEKVFLECVQDMDHENMFWYRQDPGLGLRLIYFSYDVKMKEKGDIPEGYSVSREKKERFSLILESASTNQTSMYLCASTGLAGNTGELFFGEGSRLTVL.

The gene calls are TRBV7-9 and TRBJ1-2; 9 positions match TRBD1. The length of the CDR3 is 15 residues. Losses at the gene ends were 2 bases for V and 4 bases for J; bases not matched to a gene: 5. In germline, CDR1 is SEHNR, CDR2 FQNEAQ (reference sequence). In DNA, the CDR3 is TGTGCCAGCAGCTTAACAGGGGGCGATACCTATGGCTACACCTTC. This codes for CASSLTGGDTYGYTF.

CDR3 in amino acids: CASSLLAGFYNEQFF. CDR3 nucleotide sequence: TGTGCCAGCAGTTTATTGGCAGGCTTTTACAATGAGCAGTTCTTC. This rearrangement joins TRBV27 to TRBJ2-1; D is ambiguous. V lost 1 base to trimming and J lost 4 bases, with 11 bases between them. This CDR3 is built from 15 residues. Germline lookup yields CDR1 MNHEY and CDR2 SMNVEV (reference sequence).

The chain carries TRBV5-1 and TRBJ2-7; no firm D call. V lost 0 bases and J 1 base, leaving 5 bases between the germline ends. The CDR3 spans 13 residues. The V gene's germline CDR1 is SGHRS and CDR2 YFSETQ. The CDR3 DNA reads TGCGCCAGCAGCTTGGGTCGTTCCTACGAGCAGTACTTC. Translation: CASSLGRSYEQYF.

V and J are TRBV7-2 and TRBJ2-7, with 9 nucleotides matching TRBD1. V lost 5 bases to trimming and J lost 1 base; unmatched junction nucleotides: 6. Looked up from germline, CDR1 is SGHTA and CDR2 is FQGNSA. CDR3 size: 15 residues. This CDR3 is CASSKTGTGSYEQYF. In DNA, the CDR3 is TGTGCCAGCAGCAAGACCGGGACAGGGTCCTACGAGCAGTACTTC. The full variable domain, with the rest looked up from reference TRBV7-2 and TRBJ2-7, is GAGVSQSPSNKVTEKGKDVELRCDPISGHTALYWYRQSLGQGLEFLIYFQGNSAPDKSGLPSDRFSAERTGGSVSTLTIQRTQQEDSAVYLCASSKTGTGSYEQYFGPGTRLTVT.

The rearrangement links TRBV4-3 to TRBJ2-7; D gene unclear. Per the germline V gene, CDR1 is LGHNA and CDR2 is YSLEER. The germline V and J ends were trimmed by 2 bases and 2 bases, with 10 bases remaining between them. The CDR3 sequence is 14 residues long. CDR3 loop: CASSQNSRAYEQYF. The CDR3 DNA follows: TGCGCCAGCAGCCAAAACTCCAGAGCCTACGAGCAGTACTTC.

The gene calls are TRBV6-1 and TRBJ2-2; D unclear. CDR1 is MNHNS and CDR2 is SASEGT in the germline V gene. The V end lost 1 base, the J end lost 1 base, and 10 bases lay between the germline ends. CDR3 length: 16 amino acids. The CDR3 nucleotides are TGTGCCAGCAGTGAAGGGCCAGGAATGAACACCGGGGAGCTGTTTTTT. It yields the protein CASSEGPGMNTGELFF.

This clone has a single count. The V and J genes are TRBV6-5 and TRBJ1-5; D ambiguous. This CDR3 comprises 14 residues. The V end lost 4 bases, the J end lost 0 bases, and 7 bases lay between the germline ends. Per the germline V gene, CDR1 is MNHEY and CDR2 is SVGAGI. CDR3 coding DNA: TGTGCCAGCAGTTTTCGACCTAGCAATCAGCCCCAGCATTTT. This encodes CASSFRPSNQPQHF.

The sample holds one count of this clone. V is TRBV19 and J is TRBJ2-5, with TRBD1 matching 10 bases. V shed 4 bases, J shed 5 bases, and the junction held 4 bases outside the gene matches. This CDR3 comprises 14 residues. The V gene's germline CDR1 is LNHDA and CDR2 SQIVND (reference sequence). The CDR3 is CASSRTGGMETQYF. The CDR3, as DNA: TGTGCCAGTAGTAGGACAGGGGGGATGGAGACCCAGTACTTC.

The V call is TRBV30, the J call TRBJ1-2; D possibly corresponds to TRBD1 (5 bases). The ends were cut back, 1 base at V and 6 bases at J, with 18 bases in the middle. The CDR3 is 15 residues long. The germline V gene has CDR1 GTSNPN and CDR2 SVGIG (reference sequence). This CDR3 reads CAWSAAWGEPDGYTF. The CDR3 coding sequence is TGTGCCTGGAGTGCCGCATGGGGGGAACCGGATGGCTACACCTTC.

The chain recombines TRBV7-8 with TRBJ1-1; TRBD1 might be the D (5 bases). This CDR3 is built from 14 residues. The V and J ends lost 5 bases and 4 bases respectively, with 14 bases between them. CDR1 and CDR2 (germline): SGHVS, FQNEAQ. The CDR3 loop is CASSTNLGGTEAFF. The CDR3 DNA reads TGTGCCAGCAGCACGAATTTGGGGGGCACTGAAGCTTTCTTT. The full variable domain, completed using reference TRBV7-8 and TRBJ1-1, is GAGVSQSPRYKVAKRGQDVALRCDPISGHVSLFWYQQALGQGPEFLTYFQNEAQLDKSGLPSDRFFAERPEGSVSTLKIQRTQQEDSAVYLCASSTNLGGTEAFFGQGTRLTVV.